This T cell receptor beta chain originates from a study of beta chain features in type 1 diabetes. Across the whole study: Healthy donors, compared against patients, showed similar age, gender and cell yields. Study conclusions and caveats: A potential influence of HLA type upon TCRB rearrangement remained unresolved herein.

Since all of the isolated RNA was reverse transcribed, expressed TCRB transcripts were what got sequenced. Sequencing was performed with immunoSEQ multiplex PCR; in TCRdb, only in-frame clones are kept and a portion is missing. The data hold 120,000 to 150,000 clones, with approximately 9.8% observed a single time. On this clone: Antigen specificity is unknown.

Germline lookup yields CDR1 SGDLS and CDR2 YYNGEE. The length of the CDR3 is 14 residues. V lost 4 bases and J 5 bases, leaving 15 bases between the germline ends. The source is a woman aged 40 to 50 in good health. The chain employs TRBV9 and TRBJ2-5; no clear D gene. Sequencing was done on a sample of central memory CD4+ T cells from blood. Here the CDR3 reads CASSLSRLTETQYF. DNA for the CDR3: TGTGCCAGCAGCCTCTCCCGGTTAACGGAGACCCAGTACTTC.